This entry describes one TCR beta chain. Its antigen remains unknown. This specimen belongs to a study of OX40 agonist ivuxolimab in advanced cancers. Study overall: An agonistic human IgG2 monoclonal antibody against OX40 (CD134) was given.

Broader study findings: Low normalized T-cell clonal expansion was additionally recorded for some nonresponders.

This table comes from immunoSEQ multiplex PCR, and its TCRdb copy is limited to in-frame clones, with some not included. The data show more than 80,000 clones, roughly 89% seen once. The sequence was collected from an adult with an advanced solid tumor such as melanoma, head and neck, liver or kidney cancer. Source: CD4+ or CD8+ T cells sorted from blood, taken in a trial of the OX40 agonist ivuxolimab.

CDR3 sequence: CASNQESSYNSPLHF. CDR3 DNA sequence: TGTGCCAGCAATCAGGAAAGCTCCTATAATTCACCCCTCCACTTT. The rearrangement uses TRBV21-1 and TRBJ1-6; whether TRBD1, the table's D call, matches the DNA was not checked. TRBV21-1 is listed as a pseudogene. The CDR3 is 15 residues long.